One and the same sample provided the 8 T cell receptor beta chains below, sequenced in a study of T cells after yellow fever vaccination. TCRdb used MiXCR to reprocess the 5' RACE reads, holding one entry per CDR3 protein. The sample lists more than 110,000 distinct CDR3 sequences, 5% to 8% occurring once. The sample was CD4+ T cells sorted from PBMCs, taken 10 days after the yellow fever booster vaccination. The receptors stem from a man aged 25 to 40 who received the YFV17D yellow fever vaccine.

This clonotype was observed many times. This chain connects TRBV19 to TRBJ2-5; 11 bases map to TRBD2. Germline CDR1 and CDR2: LNHDA and SQIVND (reference sequence). The V segment lost 3 bases and the J segment 4 bases; nucleotides outside the gene matches: 4. There are 15 residues in the CDR3. DNA of the CDR3: TGTGCCAGTAGTATCCCTAGCGGGGGGCGAGAGACCCAGTACTTC. Its translation: CASSIPSGGRETQYF.

The gene calls are TRBV5-4 and TRBJ2-2; D may be TRBD1 or TRBD2 (5 bases each). Trimming removed 2 bases from V and 4 bases from J, with 12 bases in between. The length of the CDR3 is 15 residues. Germline assignment: CDR1 SGHNT and CDR2 YYREEE (reference sequence). CDR3 protein: CASSFGAQVTGELFF. The CDR3 coding sequence is TGTGCCAGCAGCTTCGGGGCGCAGGTCACCGGGGAGCTGTTTTTT. Drawing the rest from reference TRBV5-4 and TRBJ2-2, the complete variable domain is ETGVTQSPTHLIKTRGQQVTLRCSSQSGHNTVSWYQQALGQGPQFIFQYYREEENGRGNFPPRFSGLQFPNYSSELNVNALELDDSALYLCASSFGAQVTGELFFGEGSRLTVL.

V and J are TRBV18 and TRBJ2-1; 10 nucleotides line up with TRBD2. The germline CDR1 and CDR2 sequences are KGHSH and LQKENI. CDR3 length equals 17 residues. V lost 4 bases to trimming and J lost 2 bases; unmatched junction nucleotides: 8. CDR3 DNA sequence: TGTGCCAGCTCACGGGTGGCTAGCGGGGGTGCCTACAATGAGCAGTTCTTC. It encodes CASSRVASGGAYNEQFF.

In its sample, this clonotype was seen many times. The chain is built from TRBV7-8 and TRBJ2-7; tentative D call: TRBD1 (5 bases). Germline V lookup: CDR1 SGHVS, CDR2 FQNEAQ. Trimming took 5 bases from V and 0 from J, leaving 11 bases between them. The CDR3 contains 14 residues. CDR3 nucleotides: TGTGCCAGCAGCCCAGGGCGCTTCTCCTACGAGCAGTACTTC. As protein: CASSPGRFSYEQYF.

As for this clonotype: One end of the junction is discordant with germline, which a read error may explain. The chain has TRBV20-1 and TRBJ2-7; a weak D match, TRBD2 (5 bases). This CDR3 spans 15 amino acids. Germline values: CDR1 DFQATT, CDR2 SNEGSKA (reference sequence). CDR3 in amino acids: CCARDRSRGFYEQYF. In nucleotides, the CDR3 is TGCTGTGCTAGAGATAGGTCCCGGGGTTTCTACGAGCAGTACTTC.

This clonotype was counted ten times or more. The V gene is TRBV5-5, the J gene TRBJ2-1; TRBD2 agrees at 8 bases. Germline-derived CDR1 and CDR2 are SGHKS and YYEKEE (reference sequence). The CDR3 spans 15 residues. V lost 5 bases to trimming and J lost 5 bases; unmatched junction nucleotides: 9. CDR3 sequence (DNA): TGTGCCAGCAGGTTGTCCCTAGCGGGCAACAATGAGCAGTTCTTC. It yields the protein CASRLSLAGNNEQFF.

This clonotype showed up many times. The chain has TRBV20-1 and TRBJ1-5; D is perhaps TRBD1 (5 bases). Germline V gene sequence: CDR1 DFQATT, CDR2 SNEGSKA (reference sequence). V gave up 3 bases and J gave up 0 bases, with 9 bases separating them. The CDR3 loop spans 14 amino acids. The CDR3 DNA sequence: TGCAGTGCTAGTCGGGGGATTAGCAATCAGCCCCAGCATTTT. Its translation is CSASRGISNQPQHF.

Points on this clonotype: A much larger clonotype is one base distant, so this may be a read error. The CDR3 ends on some other residue instead of the conserved phenylalanine or tryptophan, so this is likely a read error. This chain links TRBV10-3 with TRBJ1-1; 9 bases fit TRBD1. Per germline, CDR1 ENHRY and CDR2 SYGVKD. Losses at the gene ends were 4 bases for V and 5 bases for J; bases not matched to a gene: 8. This CDR3 is built from 15 residues. The DNA for the CDR3 is TGTGCCATCAGTGTCGGGATTGGGACAGGGACTGAAGCTTTCCTT. Its protein is CAISVGIGTGTEAFL.